This T cell receptor beta chain stems from a study of CD8+ T cells in alopecia areata. Regarding the study as a whole: Sequenced scalp T cells also include alphabeta T cells resident in normal skin. With tofacitinib ongoing, many expanded lesional clones persisted in both scalp and blood. Mice showed TCR sharing more clearly than patients did, possibly owing to HLA.

V trimming: 6 bases; J trimming: 5 bases; junction bases outside the gene matches: 6. CDR1 and CDR2 (germline): SNHLY, FYNNEI. The CDR3 spans 14 residues. Documented treatment: oral pan-JAK inhibitor, 5-10 mg twice daily. Alopecia areata patients provided lesional scalp punch biopsies and peripheral blood, both collected for the study. Extracted from the samples, RNA was reverse transcribed into cDNA to serve as the sequencing template. The data were produced by immunoSEQ multiplex PCR, yet TCRdb's version contains in-frame clones alone and is incomplete. The data contain around 120,000 clones, over 55% of them singletons. Notes on this clone: Its antigen remains unidentified.

Source: CD4+ T cells sorted from blood, taken at week 4, from a patient treated with tofacitinib. V gene TRBV2 combines with J gene TRBJ2-7; TRBD1 matches 11 bases. This receptor was taken from a human donor with alopecia areata. DNA for the CDR3: TGTGCCAGCAGGGACCGGACAGGGGGCCACGAGCAGTACTTC. This gives the protein CASRDRTGGHEQYF. The entire variable domain, with the rest obtained from reference TRBV2 and TRBJ2-7, is as follows: EPEVTQTPSHQVTQMGQEVILRCVPISNHLYFYWYRQILGQKVEFLVSFYNNEISEKSEIFDDQFSVERPDGSNFTLKIRSTKLEDSAMYFCASRDRTGGHEQYFGPGTRLTVT.